A few counts support the clone carrying this T cell receptor (beta chain). Its antigen remains unknown. The study ran its PCR with 60 Vbeta and 13 Jbeta primers. Clones were read by immunoSEQ multiplex PCR, and TCRdb kept only the in-frame ones, dropping some. The sample shows over 85,000 clones, 65% to 75% of them seen only once. This sample stems from a study of cytomegalovirus exposure and HLA in healthy donors. Overall study context: Early on, a data release was issued that held some 85 million unique TCRs from HLA-typed donors. Points from the study as a whole: The study carried out a later analysis of TCR beta sequences. It associated some 18,000 of them with specific HLA alleles at a false discovery rate of 0.05.

Trimming cost V 5 bases and J 2 bases; bases outside gene matches: 2. The CDR3 is 13 amino acids. The germline gives CDR1 MNHEY, CDR2 SMNVEV (reference sequence). The chain links TRBV27 to TRBJ1-2; 7 bases agree with TRBD1. The sequence was collected from a man aged 25 to 40 in good health and CMV-seronegative. The sequencing input was PBMCs. In DNA form, the CDR3 reads TGTGCCAGCAGTAGGGGACAGAACTATGGCTACACCTTC. Residues: CASSRGQNYGYTF.